Listed below are T cell receptor beta chains from one sample, sequenced in a study of blood T cell repertoires in COVID-19. Some clones are missing from TCRdb's copy, which holds only in-frame ones; the method was immunoSEQ multiplex PCR. The data show around 110,000 clones, with approximately 81% seen just once and more than 4% held by the top ten. The sample was peripheral blood. These receptors all stem from a human donor in a cohort sampled during active COVID-19. Each CDR3 is given with its conserved first and last residue. D genes are given only for firm matches. Part of the rows lack a size; the others show once, few, many or a class for expanded clones.

>.|TRBD2|TRBJ2-3|TRBV11-3
TGTGCCAGCAGCTTAGATAGCGCGGGAGACACAGATACGCAGTATTTT
CASSLDSAGDTDTQYF
>.|.|TRBJ2-1|TRBV28
TGTGCCAGCAGTTTGTACAAGAACAATGAGCAGTTCTTC
CASSLYKNNEQFF
>.|.|TRBJ2-2|TRBV9
TGTGCCAGCAGCGGTGGACTTGGCACCGGGGAGCTGTTTTTT
CASSGGLGTGELFF
>.|.|TRBJ1-2|TRBV6-2/TRBV6-3
TGTGCCAGCAGTTACCGGCGGAGCCTGTTAAATTTCTATGGCTACACCTTC
CASSYRRSLLNFYGYTF
>.|.|TRBJ1-4|TRBV6-1
TGTGCCAGCAGTGAAGTGTGGGACTATAATGAAAAACTGTTTTTT
CASSEVWDYNEKLFF
>.|TRBD1|TRBJ2-7|TRBV11-2
TGTGCCAGCGTCCGCTCCGGGACAGTCTACGAGCAGTACTTC
CASVRSGTVYEQYF
>few|TRBD1|TRBJ1-4|TRBV5-5
TGTGCCAGCAGCGACCAGGGGGCGGCTAATGAAAAACTGTTTTTT
CASSDQGAANEKLFF
>.|TRBD1|TRBJ1-5|TRBV7-2
TGTGCCAGCAGCCCACAGGGGGCGGGCAATCAGCCCCAGCATTTT
CASSPQGAGNQPQHF
>.|TRBD1|TRBJ1-2|TRBV28
TGTGCCAGCAGTTCCCACGACAGGGCGTATGGCTACACCTTC
CASSSHDRAYGYTF
>once|.|TRBJ2-3|TRBV29-1
TGCAGCGTTGAAGATCGCTCGTCTAGTGGAACAGATACGCAGTATTTT
CSVEDRSSSGTDTQYF